Below, 11 T cell receptor beta chains from the same sample are listed, as sequenced in a study of Tregs in tolerant kidney transplant recipients. Sequencing used immunoSEQ multiplex PCR; TCRdb keeps in-frame clones, though not all of them. This sample's clone table lists more than 45,000 clones. The material was CD4+ T cells from blood, obtained before the transplant. These receptors were collected from a human donor who received a combined kidney and bone marrow transplant.

Concerning this clone itself: The read ends 3 residues early relative to the CDR3; the germline J gene fills the gap. V and J are TRBV6-2 or TRBV6-3 and TRBJ2-1; TRBD1 is a possible D gene (5 bases). The CDR3 sequence is 12 residues long. With 7 bases removed from V and 7 bases from J, the gap between germline ends came to 11 bases. Germline values: CDR1 MNHEY, CDR2 SVGEGT. The CDR3 spells CASTGPPNEQFF. The DNA read from the CDR3 is TGTGCCAGCACAGGGCCTCCTAATGAG.

As concerns this clone: The read finishes 3 residues shy of the CDR3 end, and the germline J gene is used to complete it. The gene calls are TRBV19 and TRBJ1-4; 9 bases align to TRBD1. Germline V gene sequence: CDR1 LNHDA, CDR2 SQIVND (reference sequence). V lost 4 bases, J lost 8 bases, and 11 bases stayed unmatched. The CDR3 is 16 residues long. The part of the CDR3 DNA that was read is TGTGCCAGTAGTACTATTCAACAGGGGGCTGAGGAAAAA. Its translation is CASSTIQQGAEEK. The full CDR3 protein reads CASSTIQQGAEEKLFF.

With respect to this clone: From the germline J gene comes the end of the CDR3, since the read stops 3 residues before it. V is TRBV18 and J is TRBJ2-7; perhaps TRBD2 as D (6 bases). The V gene lost 3 bases and the J gene lost 3 bases, with 9 bases spanning the gap. The CDR3 length is 13 residues. Germline V gene sequence: CDR1 KGHSH, CDR2 LQKENI. The CDR3: CASSPRDFYEQYF. The CDR3 DNA, read in part, is TGTGCCAGCTCACCCCGGGACTTCTACGAG. Full variable domain (missing parts from reference TRBV18 and TRBJ2-7): NAGVMQNPRHLVRRRGQEARLRCSPMKGHSHVYWYRQLPEEGLKFMVYLQKENIIDESGMPKERFSAEFPKEGPSILRIQQVVRGDSAAYFCASSPRDFYEQYFGPGTRLTVT.

Points on this clone: The read comes to an end 3 residues before the CDR3 does, leaving the germline J gene to fill in the end. The rearrangement links TRBV7-6 to TRBJ2-7, with 9 bases that match TRBD1. CDR1 is SGHVS and CDR2 is FNYEAQ in the germline V gene. The J segment lost 3 bases and the V segment lost 5 bases, leaving 5 bases of the junction unmatched. The CDR3 has 14 amino acids. The CDR3 loop reads CASSQTTGGYEQYF. The sequenced CDR3 bases are TGTGCCAGCAGCCAGACGACAGGGGGCTACGAG.

About this clone itself: The read terminates 3 residues ahead of where the CDR3 ends, so the germline J gene completes it. The chain links TRBV6-9 to TRBJ2-7; 7 bases are a match to TRBD1. V lost 7 bases to trimming and J lost 0 bases; unmatched junction nucleotides: 9. Per the germline V gene, CDR1 is MNHGY and CDR2 is SVAAGI. The CDR3 consists of 15 residues. This CDR3 is CASIGQDNISYEQYF. The part of the CDR3 DNA that was read is TGTGCCAGCATCGGACAGGACAATATCTCCTACGAG.

On this clone itself: The CDR3 is cut off 3 residues early in the read; its end comes from the germline J gene. This chain uses TRBV2 with TRBJ2-5, with D possibly matching TRBD1 (6 bases). This CDR3 contains 15 residues. V lost 2 bases and J 0 bases, leaving 10 bases between the germline ends. The germline V gene has CDR1 SNHLY and CDR2 FYNNEI. CDR3 bases read: TGTGCCAGCAGTGAACAGGGGTGGTACCAAGAGACC. Translating gives CASSEQGWYQET. The whole CDR3 sequence is CASSEQGWYQETQYF.

The sequenced CDR3 bases are TGCAGCGTTAAACTAGCGGGAGTCTACGAG. This codes for CSVKLAGVYE. The full CDR3 sequence reads CSVKLAGVYEQYF. This chain joins TRBV29-1 and TRBJ2-7, with 11 bases identical to TRBD2. The read terminates 3 residues before the CDR3 end, so the remaining end is supplied by the germline J gene. CDR1 and CDR2 from the germline V gene are SQVTM and ANQGSEA. Trimming at V came to 5 bases and at J to 3 bases, leaving 3 bases not matched to a gene. The CDR3 runs 13 residues.

On this clone itself: The read stops 3 residues short of the end of the CDR3; the missing end is completed from the germline J gene. This rearrangement joins TRBV2 to TRBJ2-7; D call uncertain. Germline loops: CDR1 SNHLY, CDR2 FYNNEI. The CDR3 has 11 amino acids. Trimming took 5 bases from V and 4 from J, leaving 6 bases between them. The sequenced part of the CDR3 DNA is TGTGCCAGCAGTCAGGTGTACGAG. As protein: CASSQVYE. Given in full, the CDR3 is CASSQVYEQYF. Supplemented by reference TRBV2 and TRBJ2-7, the full variable domain reads EPEVTQTPSHQVTQMGQEVILRCVPISNHLYFYWYRQILGQKVEFLVSFYNNEISEKSEIFDDQFSVERPDGSNFTLKIRSTKLEDSAMYFCASSQVYEQYFGPGTRLTVT.

CDR3 sequence reads: CAWGGTSTGRRTEAFF. The part of the CDR3 DNA that was read is TGTGCCTGGGGGGGCACCTCGACAGGGAGGAGAACTGAA. V usage is TRBV30 and J usage is TRBJ1-1, with TRBD1 identical over 7 bases. The read comes to an end 3 residues before the CDR3 does, leaving the germline J gene to fill in the end. The CDR3 is made up of 16 amino acids. Germline loops: CDR1 GTSNPN, CDR2 SVGIG (reference sequence). Trimming took 5 bases from V and 5 from J; bases not matched to a gene: 17.

To note about this clone: The CDR3 goes on 3 residues after the read ends, and that part is filled in from the germline J gene. The chain employs TRBV2 and TRBJ1-1, with D hard to call. Trimming cost V 3 bases and J 5 bases, with 16 bases left between them. The germline CDR1 and CDR2 sequences are SNHLY and FYNNEI. The CDR3 totals 15 residues. The CDR3 spells CASSDRLRGWTEAFF. CDR3 bases read: TGTGCCAGCAGTGATAGGCTCCGCGGTTGGACTGAA.

Comment on this clone: Read coverage stops 3 residues before the CDR3 terminus; the germline J gene supplies the remainder. The V call is TRBV7-2, the J call TRBJ2-1; TRBD2 is a possible D gene (6 bases). Germline CDR1 is SGHTA and CDR2 is FQGNSA. The CDR3 contains 15 residues. V was cut by 5 bases and J by 9 bases, with 20 bases left in between. The CDR3 here is CASSPRRDSTGEQFF. The sequenced CDR3 bases are TGTGCCAGCAGCCCGCGCCGGGACTCGACGGGTGAG.